What follows are 13 T cell receptor beta chains derived from one specimen sequenced in a study of T cell clonality in common variable immunodeficiency. Libraries were prepared by immunoSEQ multiplex PCR; TCRdb keeps only in-frame clonotypes and omits some of them. The record shows about 52,000 clones for this sample, with no singletons present. Sequenced input: peripheral blood mononuclear cells. The receptor source for this set is a person aged 18 to 75 in good health.

This clone showed up many times. Sequencing ends 3 residues short of the CDR3 end; the germline J gene provides the rest. The chain links TRBV4-1 to TRBJ1-6; tentatively, D is TRBD1 (5 bases). There are 15 residues in the CDR3. The V end was cut by 0 bases, the J end by 10 bases, with 13 bases between. The germline CDR1 and CDR2 sequences are MGHRA and YSYEKL. CDR3 bases read: TGCGCCAGCAGCCAAGAGGACATTGGCAGCTCACCC. This translates into CASSQEDIGSSP. The entire CDR3 protein is CASSQEDIGSSPLHF.

This clone was seen at least ten times. Sequencing ends 3 residues short of the CDR3 end; the germline J gene provides the rest. The chain combines TRBV7-9 with TRBJ2-1; D possibly corresponds to TRBD1 (5 bases). Trimming pared 5 bases from V and 7 bases from J, leaving 9 bases between. Germline CDR1 SEHNR, CDR2 FQNEAQ (reference sequence). There are 12 residues in the CDR3. CDR3 sequence reads: CASSVQGNEQFF. The DNA read from the CDR3 is TGTGCCAGCAGCGTCCAGGGTAATGAG.

This clone has a count of ten or more. Read data end 3 residues before the CDR3 end; the end is taken from the germline J gene. The V call is TRBV5-4, the J call TRBJ1-2; no firm D call. Germline lookup yields CDR1 SGHNT and CDR2 YYREEE (reference sequence). The CDR3 sequence is 12 residues long. CDR3 in amino acids: CASSLVAGDYTF. The CDR3 bases that were read are TGTGCCAGCAGCTTGGTGGCGGGCGAT.

On this clone: The CDR3 extends 3 residues past the end of the read, so its final part is completed from the germline J gene. This sequence joins TRBV7-4 and TRBJ1-3; TRBD1 might be the D (6 bases). The CDR3 sequence is 16 residues long. Germline V CDR1 and CDR2: SGHVT, SQSDAQ. Trimming took 2 bases from V and 0 from J, leaving 11 bases between them. CDR3 amino acids: CASSLPGENSGNTIYF. CDR3 bases read: TGTGCCAGCAGCTTACCAGGGGAAAACTCTGGAAACACC.

This clone has a count of ten or more. Read sequence stops 3 residues before the CDR3 end, and the germline J gene provides the missing end. The chain has TRBV20-1 and TRBJ2-7, with 8 bases lining up with TRBD1. V shed 3 bases and J 5 bases; nucleotides not matched to a gene: 9. The CDR3 runs to 14 residues. Germline V gene data show CDR1 as DFQATT and CDR2 as SNEGSKA (reference sequence). CDR3 region: CSARLRGRGHEQYF. Partial CDR3 DNA: TGCAGTGCTAGGCTCAGGGGGCGCGGCCACGAG.

This clone was seen many times. The read gets to within 3 residues of the CDR3 end, and the germline J gene fills in the rest. V and J are TRBV20-1 and TRBJ2-1, with D perhaps TRBD2 (6 bases). This CDR3 has 17 amino acids. V lost 4 bases to trimming and J lost 0 bases, with 19 bases between them. CDR1 is DFQATT and CDR2 is SNEGSKA in the germline V gene (reference sequence). The CDR3 spells CSAIPPGDHSSYNEQFF. CDR3 bases read: TGCAGTGCTATCCCCCCGGGGGATCATTCCTCCTACAATGAG.

This clone has at least ten counts. The CDR3 end falls 3 residues outside the read, so it is completed with the germline J gene. The chain is built from TRBV20-1 and TRBJ2-7; possible D gene TRBD1, 6 bases. Trimming left V 2 bases short and J 2 bases short, with 13 bases between. The CDR3 is made up of 14 amino acids. Germline loops: CDR1 DFQATT, CDR2 SNEGSKA (reference sequence). CDR3 sequence reads: CSARSRGRAYEQYF. The CDR3 bases that were read are TGCAGTGCTAGATCCAGGGGCAGGGCCTACGAG.

This clone has just a few counts. CDR3 DNA, as far as it was read: TGTGCCAGTACAGTACGACGGGGGGGCTCAGATACG. This codes for CASTVRRGGSDT. The CDR3, in full, reads CASTVRRGGSDTQYF. V is TRBV18 and J is TRBJ2-3; TRBD2 matches at 8 bases. The CDR3 end is not reached by the read, which stops 3 residues before it; the germline J gene fills it in. V dropped 9 bases and J dropped 4; count of bases not matched to a gene: 12. The CDR3 loop spans 15 amino acids. Germline CDR1 and CDR2: KGHSH and LQKENI.

With respect to this clone: Sequencing ends 3 residues short of the CDR3 end; the germline J gene provides the rest. The rearrangement links TRBV29-1 to TRBJ2-7; possibly TRBD1 for D (6 bases). V was clipped by 7 bases and J by 2 bases, with 15 bases between them. Germline CDR1 SQVTM, CDR2 ANQGSEA. CDR3 length: 13 residues. CDR3 in amino acids: CSAGAGTTYEQYF. Partial CDR3 DNA: TGCAGCGCTGGCGCCGGGACAACCTACGAG.

This clone was seen more than once but under ten times. The observed sequence ends 3 residues before the CDR3 terminus, with the missing tail filled in from the germline J gene. The chain uses TRBV19 and TRBJ1-1; weak D call: TRBD1 (5 bases). The V gene lost 2 bases and the J gene lost 7 bases, with 11 bases spanning the gap. Germline V gene data show CDR1 as LNHDA and CDR2 as SQIVND (reference sequence). The length of the CDR3 is 13 residues. The sequenced CDR3 bases are TGTGCCAGTAGTATAAAAGAGGGGAGTGAA. Translation gives CASSIKEGSE. From start to end, the CDR3 is CASSIKEGSEAFF. The whole variable domain, filled in from reference TRBV19 and TRBJ1-1, reads DGGITQSPKYLFRKEGQNVTLSCEQNLNHDAMYWYRQDPGQGLRLIYYSQIVNDFQKGDIAEGYSVSREKKESFPLTVTSAQKNPTAFYLCASSIKEGSEAFFGQGTRLTVV.

This clone was found a few times. The read terminates 3 residues ahead of where the CDR3 ends, so the germline J gene completes it. This sequence joins TRBV7-9 and TRBJ2-3; possibly TRBD1 for D (5 bases). The germline CDR1 and CDR2 sequences are SEHNR and FQNEAQ (reference sequence). The CDR3 is made up of 14 amino acids. Partial CDR3 DNA: TGTGCCAGCAGCTCTCTTCAGGGTCAGGAGACG. It specifies CASSSLQGQET. In full, the CDR3 is CASSSLQGQETQYF.

This clone was seen at least ten times. Read coverage stops 3 residues before the CDR3 terminus; the germline J gene supplies the remainder. This chain connects TRBV20-1 to TRBJ2-3; 14 bases align to TRBD2. The CDR3 is 16 residues long. Losses at the gene ends were 5 bases for V and 1 base for J; bases not matched to a gene: 5. Germline CDR1 is DFQATT and CDR2 is SNEGSKA (reference sequence). The sequenced CDR3 bases are TGCAGTGCTTTACGACTAGCGGGAGGGGGCACAGATACG. Protein product: CSALRLAGGGTDT. The full CDR3 reads CSALRLAGGGTDTQYF.

In regard to this clone: The read falls 3 residues short of the CDR3 end, and the missing part is taken from the germline J gene. This chain links TRBV18 with TRBJ2-7; no reliable D call. V was cut by 8 bases and J by 4 bases, with 9 bases left in between. The germline gives CDR1 KGHSH, CDR2 LQKENI. The CDR3 spans 11 residues. Incomplete CDR3 DNA: TGTGCCAGCCCACTCGGGTACGAG. Amino acid sequence: CASPLGYE. In full, the CDR3 reads CASPLGYEQYF. Full variable domain (remainder filled in from reference TRBV18 and TRBJ2-7): NAGVMQNPRHLVRRRGQEARLRCSPMKGHSHVYWYRQLPEEGLKFMVYLQKENIIDESGMPKERFSAEFPKEGPSILRIQQVVRGDSAAYFCASPLGYEQYFGPGTRLTVT.